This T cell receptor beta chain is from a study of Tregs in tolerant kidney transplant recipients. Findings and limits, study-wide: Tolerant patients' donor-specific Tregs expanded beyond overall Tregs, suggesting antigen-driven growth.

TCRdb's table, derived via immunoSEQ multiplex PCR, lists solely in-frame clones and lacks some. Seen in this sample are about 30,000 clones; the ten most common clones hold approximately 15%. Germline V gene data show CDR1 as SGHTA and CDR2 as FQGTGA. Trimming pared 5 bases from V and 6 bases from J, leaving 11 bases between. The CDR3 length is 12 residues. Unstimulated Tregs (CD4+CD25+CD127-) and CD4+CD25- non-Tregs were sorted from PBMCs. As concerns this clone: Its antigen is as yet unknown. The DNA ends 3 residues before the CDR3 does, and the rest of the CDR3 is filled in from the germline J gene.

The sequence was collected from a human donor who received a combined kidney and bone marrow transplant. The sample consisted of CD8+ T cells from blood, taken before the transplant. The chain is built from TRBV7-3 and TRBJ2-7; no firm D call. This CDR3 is CASSIGSSEQYF. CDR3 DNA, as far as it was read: TGTGCCAGCAGCATCGGATCTAGCGAG.